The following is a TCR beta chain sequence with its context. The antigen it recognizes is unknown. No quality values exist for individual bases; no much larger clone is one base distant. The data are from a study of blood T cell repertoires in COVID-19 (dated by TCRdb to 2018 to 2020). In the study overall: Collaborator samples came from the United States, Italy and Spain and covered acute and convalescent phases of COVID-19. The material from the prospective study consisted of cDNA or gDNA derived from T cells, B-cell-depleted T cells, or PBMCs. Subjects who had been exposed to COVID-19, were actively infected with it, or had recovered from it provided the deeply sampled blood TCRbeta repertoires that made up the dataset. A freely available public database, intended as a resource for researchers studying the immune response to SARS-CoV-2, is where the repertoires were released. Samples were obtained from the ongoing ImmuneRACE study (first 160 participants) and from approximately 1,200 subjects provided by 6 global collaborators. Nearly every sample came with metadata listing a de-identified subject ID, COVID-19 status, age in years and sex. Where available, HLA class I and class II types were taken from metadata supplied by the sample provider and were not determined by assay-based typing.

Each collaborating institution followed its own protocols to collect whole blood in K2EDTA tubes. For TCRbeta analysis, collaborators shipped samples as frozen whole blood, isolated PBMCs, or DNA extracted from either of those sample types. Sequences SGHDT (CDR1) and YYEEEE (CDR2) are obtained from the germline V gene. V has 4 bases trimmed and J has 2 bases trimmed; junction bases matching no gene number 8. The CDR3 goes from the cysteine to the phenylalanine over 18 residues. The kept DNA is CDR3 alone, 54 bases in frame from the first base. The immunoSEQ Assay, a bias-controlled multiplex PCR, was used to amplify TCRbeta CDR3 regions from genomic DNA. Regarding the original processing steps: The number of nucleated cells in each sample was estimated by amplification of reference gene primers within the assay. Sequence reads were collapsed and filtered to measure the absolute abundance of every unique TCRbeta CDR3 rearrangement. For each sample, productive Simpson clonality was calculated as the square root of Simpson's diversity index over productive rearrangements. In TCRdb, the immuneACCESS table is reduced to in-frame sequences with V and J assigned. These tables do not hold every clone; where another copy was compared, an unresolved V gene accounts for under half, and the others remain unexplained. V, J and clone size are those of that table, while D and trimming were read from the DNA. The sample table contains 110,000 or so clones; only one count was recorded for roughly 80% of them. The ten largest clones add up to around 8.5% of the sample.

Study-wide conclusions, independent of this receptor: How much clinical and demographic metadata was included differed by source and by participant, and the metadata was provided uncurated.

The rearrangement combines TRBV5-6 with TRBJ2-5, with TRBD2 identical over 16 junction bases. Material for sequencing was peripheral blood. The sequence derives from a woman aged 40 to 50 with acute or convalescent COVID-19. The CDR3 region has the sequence CASSPGTSGGGWQETQYF. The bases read TGTGCCAGCAGCCCGGGGACTAGCGGGGGGGGATGGCAAGAGACCCAGTACTTC.